A selection of T cell receptor beta chains follows, all from one sample in a study of blood T cells in healthy people across ages. TCRdb redid the calling of the 5' RACE reads with MiXCR, one entry per CDR3 protein. The sample contains about 1.4 million distinct CDR3 sequences, approximately 59% of which appear only once. Sequenced material: blood. These receptors all come from a man aged 18-30 years in good health. Both conserved end residues are part of each CDR3. Fields, in order: D gene, clone size, V gene, J gene, CDR3 DNA, CDR3 protein. D genes are given only for firm matches. Part of the rows lack a size; the others show once, few, many or a class for expanded clones.

d_call: .; clone_size: .; v_call: TRBV28; j_call: TRBJ1-3; cdr3_nt: TGTGCCAGCAGTTTACCAGGGATCGGAAACACCATATATTTT; cdr3_aa: CASSLPGIGNTIYF
d_call: .; clone_size: .; v_call: TRBV6-4; j_call: TRBJ1-2; cdr3_nt: TGTGCCAGCAGTGAAGAAACGGGGTATGGCTACACCTTC; cdr3_aa: CASSEETGYGYTF
d_call: .; clone_size: .; v_call: TRBV5-1; j_call: TRBJ2-1; cdr3_nt: TGCGCCAGCAGCTCCCCCGGTAGCCATGAGCAGTTCTTC; cdr3_aa: CASSSPGSHEQFF
d_call: .; clone_size: .; v_call: TRBV25-1; j_call: TRBJ2-3; cdr3_nt: TGTGCCAGCAGTCCTCGGGACACAGATACGCAGTATTTT; cdr3_aa: CASSPRDTDTQYF
d_call: TRBD1; clone_size: .; v_call: TRBV10-3; j_call: TRBJ2-3; cdr3_nt: TGTGCCATCATGGGACAGGCGACCACAGATACGCAGTATTTT; cdr3_aa: CAIMGQATTDTQYF
d_call: .; clone_size: .; v_call: TRBV29-1; j_call: TRBJ2-3; cdr3_nt: TGCAGCGTTGAAGATCGAACTAGACGAGATACGCAGTATTTT; cdr3_aa: CSVEDRTRRDTQYF
d_call: .; clone_size: .; v_call: TRBV5-1; j_call: TRBJ2-5; cdr3_nt: TGCGCCAGCAGCTTGATAGCTTCTCAGCTAGAGACCCAGTACTTC; cdr3_aa: CASSLIASQLETQYF
d_call: TRBD1; clone_size: .; v_call: TRBV18; j_call: TRBJ1-2; cdr3_nt: TGTGCCAGCTCACCGCAGAGGGGGCTGAGATATGGCTACACCTTC; cdr3_aa: CASSPQRGLRYGYTF
d_call: TRBD2; clone_size: .; v_call: TRBV27; j_call: TRBJ2-1; cdr3_nt: TGTGCCAGCACCTCCCGGGGGGGTTTTATCAATGAGCAGTTCTTC; cdr3_aa: CASTSRGGFINEQFF
d_call: TRBD1; clone_size: few; v_call: TRBV7-2; j_call: TRBJ1-2; cdr3_nt: TGTGCCAGCAGCTTAGACAGGGGGTTTTATGGCTACACCTTC; cdr3_aa: CASSLDRGFYGYTF
d_call: .; clone_size: .; v_call: TRBV7-2; j_call: TRBJ1-2; cdr3_nt: TGTGCCAGCAGTGATTGGGGGCTGAGAGCTAACTATGGCTACACCTTC; cdr3_aa: CASSDWGLRANYGYTF